The subject of this entry is one T cell receptor (beta chain). Its specific antigen is unknown. There are no base qualities to consult, and no much larger clone falls within one base. The library was built by means of 5' RACE. Sequenced on an Illumina HiSeq 2500. A second PCR of 7 to 11 cycles was performed with a sample-barcoded 5' primer and a J-beta primer mix. A template-switch 5' adaptor carrying 12 random nucleotides introduced a unique molecular identifier onto each TCR beta cDNA molecule. At least 3 million CDR3-containing paired-end reads were obtained from each sample. First-strand cDNA was synthesized from all RNA with the Mint cDNA synthesis kit, primed by a TRBC-specific oligonucleotide. After uracil-DNA glycosylase treatment, a first 18-cycle PCR used universal primers M1SS and BC2_uni_R on all cDNA. On the study's bioinformatics: For normalization, 1 million high-quality reads were randomly selected from each sample, with every read carrying a distinct molecular identifier. Reads sharing molecular identifiers were discarded rather than binned into consensus sequences. MiTCR, set to a Q25 quality threshold and the strictest error-elimination algorithm, was used for CDR3 identification, clonotype clustering and error correction. A nonparametric unseen species model using Euler transformation provided a lower-bound estimate of total TCR beta diversity. TCRdb applied fastp at Q25 and MiXCR to the public reads, then kept only in-frame beta chains. Duplicate CDR3 protein sequences are folded into a single record with the most common DNA and genes. TCRdb, not the authors, supplied the V and J calls. The sample table records approximately 940,000 distinct CDR3 sequences; roughly 50% of these occur just once. Under 15% of the sample is in the top ten clones.

These data come from a study of blood T cells in healthy people across ages (dated by TCRdb to 2015 to 2017). Context from the whole study: In model experiments, template switching captured roughly one uniquely barcoded TCR beta cDNA molecule for every two T cells. To avoid experimental bias, donors of different ages were distributed randomly across sequencing lanes. Donors were grouped into four age groups: young (average approximately 15 years), middle-aged (roughly 38), aged (about 60) and long-lived (around 80). Using deep sequencing normalized with unique cDNA molecular identifiers, the study measured how TCR beta repertoire diversity changes with age. For two donors (one aged 18 to 29 and one aged 80 or older), the study analyzed two additional independent replicas of 1 million unique cDNA reads from the same blood draw.

Points the paper makes about the study in general: There was a strong correlation between observed TCR beta diversity and the percentage of naive T cells measured by flow cytometry. Because profiling used bulk unsorted PBMCs, naive and antigen-experienced compartments could not be compared conclusively. Estimates of total diversity based on one million sequenced T cells were considered lower bounds and underestimates. Donor CMV infection status was unknown, potentially confounding age-related changes in expanded clonotypes. Observed TCR beta diversity per million T cells fell roughly linearly with age, and a significant reduction was already apparent by age about 38. Compared with the aged group, the long-lived group had more naive CD4+ T cells, fewer expanded clones and increased TCR diversity, a pattern suggesting age selection.

Donors were a few dozen systemically healthy Caucasian individuals from Russia aged roughly 6 to 90 years. Each donor gave approximately 9.3 milliliters of peripheral blood, collected into EDTA-treated Vacutainer tubes. PBMCs were isolated by Ficoll-Paque density-gradient centrifugation, with at least 6 million obtained per sample. Trizol reagent was used to extract total RNA from PBMCs, with at least 6 micrograms per sample. For every donor, an aliquot of PBMCs went through flow cytometry to measure the percentages of naive CD45RAhigh/CD27high T cells. V gives up 0 bases and J gives up 7 bases, and the segment between their germline ends measures 13 bases. The CDR3, from cysteine to phenylalanine, totals 15 residues. Here the CDR3 DNA is all that survives: 45 bases in frame from base 1. Reading the germline V gene (reference sequence) gives CDR1 MNHEY and CDR2 SMNVEV.

The sequenced sample consisted of blood. This receptor was taken from a man under 40 in good health. The chain employs TRBV27 and TRBJ2-1; the D call is possibly TRBD1 or TRBD2, each sharing 6 bases. The CDR3 protein: CASSLSNRAGNEQFF. The DNA sequence is given as TGTGCCAGCAGTTTATCAAACAGGGCGGGAAATGAGCAGTTCTTC.